This T cell receptor (beta chain) is drawn from a study of blood T cell repertoires in COVID-19. Those enrolled, adults aged 18 to 89 years, came from roughly 23 US areas. CDR1 and CDR2 (germline): SSHAT, FNYEAQ (reference sequence). This CDR3 is built from 15 residues. This clone has a single count. Mismatch with germline at one junction end may stem from a read error. Source study methods: Nucleated cell counts were estimated from reference gene primer amplification. Method: immunoSEQ multiplex PCR; TCRdb's copy keeps in-frame clones and lacks some. V and J calls and clone size come straight from that table; D and trimming were deduced from the DNA. Counted here are hundreds of thousands of clones, 80% to 90% occurring once; the ten biggest clones make up less than 2.5%.

The sample taken for sequencing was PBMCs or T cells enriched from blood (not recorded which). This TCR was sampled from a young man who had recovered from COVID-19. V gene TRBV7-7 combines with J gene TRBJ2-2; TRBD1 agrees at 9 bases. The CDR3 loop is CASSWGQGNTGELFF. The CDR3, as DNA: TGTGCTAGCAGCTGGGGACAGGGAAACACCGGGGAGCTGTTTTTT.